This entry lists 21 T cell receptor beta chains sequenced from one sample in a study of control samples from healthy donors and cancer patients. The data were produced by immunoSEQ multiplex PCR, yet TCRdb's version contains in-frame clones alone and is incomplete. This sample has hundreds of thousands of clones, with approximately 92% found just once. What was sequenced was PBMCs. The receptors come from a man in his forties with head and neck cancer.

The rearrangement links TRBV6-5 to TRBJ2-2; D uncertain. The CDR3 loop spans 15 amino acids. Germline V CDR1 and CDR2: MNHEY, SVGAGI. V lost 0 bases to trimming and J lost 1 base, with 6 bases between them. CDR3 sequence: CASSYSSRNTGELFF. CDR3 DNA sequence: TGTGCCAGCAGTTACTCGAGCCGGAACACCGGGGAGCTGTTTTTT.

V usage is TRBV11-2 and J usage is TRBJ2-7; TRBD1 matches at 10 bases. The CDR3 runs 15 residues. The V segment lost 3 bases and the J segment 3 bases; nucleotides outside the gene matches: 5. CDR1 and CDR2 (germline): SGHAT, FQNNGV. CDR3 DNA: TGTGCCAGCAGCTTCGGGACAGGGGATTTCTACGAGCAGTACTTC. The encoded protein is CASSFGTGDFYEQYF. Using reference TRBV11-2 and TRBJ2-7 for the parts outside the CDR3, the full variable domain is EAGVAQSPRYKIIEKRQSVAFWCNPISGHATLYWYQQILGQGPKLLIQFQNNGVVDDSQLPKDRFSAERLKGVDSTLKIQPAKLEDSAVYLCASSFGTGDFYEQYFGPGTRLTVT.

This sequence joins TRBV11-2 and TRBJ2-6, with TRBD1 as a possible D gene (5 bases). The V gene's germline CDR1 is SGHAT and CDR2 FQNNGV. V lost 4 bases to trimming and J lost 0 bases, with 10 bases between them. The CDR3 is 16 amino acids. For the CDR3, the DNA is TGTGCCAGCAGCTCAATAGGGGTCTCTGGGGCCAACGTCCTGACTTTC. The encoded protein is CASSSIGVSGANVLTF.

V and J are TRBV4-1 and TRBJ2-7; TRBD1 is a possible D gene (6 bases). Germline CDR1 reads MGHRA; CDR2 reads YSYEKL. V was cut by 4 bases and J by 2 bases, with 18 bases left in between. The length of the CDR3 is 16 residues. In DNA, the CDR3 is TGCGCCAGCAGCCTCAACCCCGGGACACGACCCTACGAGCAGTACTTC. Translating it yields CASSLNPGTRPYEQYF.

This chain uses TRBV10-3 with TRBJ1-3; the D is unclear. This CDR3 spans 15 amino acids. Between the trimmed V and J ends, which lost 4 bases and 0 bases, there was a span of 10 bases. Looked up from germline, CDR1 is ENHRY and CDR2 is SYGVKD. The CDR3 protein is CAISGGDRSGNTIYF. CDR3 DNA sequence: TGTGCCATCAGTGGGGGAGACCGCTCTGGAAACACCATATATTTT.

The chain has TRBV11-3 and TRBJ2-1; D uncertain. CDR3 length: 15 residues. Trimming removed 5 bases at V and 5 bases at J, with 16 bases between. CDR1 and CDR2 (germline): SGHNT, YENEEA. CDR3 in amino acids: CASSQNLGRNNEQFF. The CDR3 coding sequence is TGTGCCAGCAGCCAGAATCTGGGCCGGAACAATGAGCAGTTCTTC.

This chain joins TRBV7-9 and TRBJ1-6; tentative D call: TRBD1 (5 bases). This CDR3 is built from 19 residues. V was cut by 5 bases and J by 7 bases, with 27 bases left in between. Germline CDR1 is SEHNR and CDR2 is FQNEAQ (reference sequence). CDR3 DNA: TGTGCCAGCAGCACACACCCCTGGGGGGGAACGGGTATCAATTCACCCCTCCACTTT. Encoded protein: CASSTHPWGGTGINSPLHF.

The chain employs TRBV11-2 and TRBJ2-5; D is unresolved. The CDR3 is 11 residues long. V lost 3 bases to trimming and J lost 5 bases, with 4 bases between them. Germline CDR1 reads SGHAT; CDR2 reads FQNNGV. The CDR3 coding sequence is TGTGCCAGCAGCTTCGCGGAGACCCAGTACTTC. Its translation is CASSFAETQYF. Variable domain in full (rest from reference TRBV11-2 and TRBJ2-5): EAGVAQSPRYKIIEKRQSVAFWCNPISGHATLYWYQQILGQGPKLLIQFQNNGVVDDSQLPKDRFSAERLKGVDSTLKIQPAKLEDSAVYLCASSFAETQYFGPGTRLLVL.

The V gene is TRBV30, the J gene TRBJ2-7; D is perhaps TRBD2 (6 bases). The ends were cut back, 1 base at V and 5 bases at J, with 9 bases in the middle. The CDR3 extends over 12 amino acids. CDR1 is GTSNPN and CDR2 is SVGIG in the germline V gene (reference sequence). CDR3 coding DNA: TGTGCCTGGAGTGGGGGCGGGGACGAGCAGTACTTC. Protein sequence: CAWSGGGDEQYF.

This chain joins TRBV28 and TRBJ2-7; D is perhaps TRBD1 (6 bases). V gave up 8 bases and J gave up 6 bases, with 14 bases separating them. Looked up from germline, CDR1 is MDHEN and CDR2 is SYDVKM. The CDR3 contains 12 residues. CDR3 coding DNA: TGTGCCAGCTGGCGCAGGGGAAGCGAGCAGTACTTC. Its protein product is CASWRRGSEQYF.

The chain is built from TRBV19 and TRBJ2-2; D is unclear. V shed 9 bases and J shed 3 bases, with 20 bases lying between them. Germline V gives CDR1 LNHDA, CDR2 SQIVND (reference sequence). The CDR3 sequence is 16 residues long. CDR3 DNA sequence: TGTGCCAGCGGTACTACAGTCCCGTTGTACACCGGGGAGCTGTTTTTT. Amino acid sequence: CASGTTVPLYTGELFF.

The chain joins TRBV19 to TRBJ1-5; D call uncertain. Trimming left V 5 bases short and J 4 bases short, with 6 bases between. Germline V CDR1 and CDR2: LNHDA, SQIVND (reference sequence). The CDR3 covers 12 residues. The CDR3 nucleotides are TGTGCCAGTAGTTCCTTTAATCAGCCCCAGCATTTT. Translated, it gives CASSSFNQPQHF.

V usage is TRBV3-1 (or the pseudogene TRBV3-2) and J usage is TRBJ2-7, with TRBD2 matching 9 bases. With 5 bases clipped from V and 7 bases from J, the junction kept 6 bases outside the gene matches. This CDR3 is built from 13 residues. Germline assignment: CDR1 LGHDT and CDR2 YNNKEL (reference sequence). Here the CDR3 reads CASSFLAGGEQYF. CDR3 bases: TGTGCCAGCAGCTTCCTCGCGGGGGGGGAGCAGTACTTC.

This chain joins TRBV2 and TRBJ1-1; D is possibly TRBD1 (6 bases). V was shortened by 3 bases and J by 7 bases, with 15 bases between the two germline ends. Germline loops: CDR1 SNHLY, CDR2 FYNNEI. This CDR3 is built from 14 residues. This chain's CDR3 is CASSDRDNPSEAFF. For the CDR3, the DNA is TGTGCCAGCAGTGATAGGGACAACCCTAGTGAAGCTTTCTTT. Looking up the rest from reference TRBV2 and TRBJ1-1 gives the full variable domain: EPEVTQTPSHQVTQMGQEVILRCVPISNHLYFYWYRQILGQKVEFLVSFYNNEISEKSEIFDDQFSVERPDGSNFTLKIRSTKLEDSAMYFCASSDRDNPSEAFFGQGTRLTVV.

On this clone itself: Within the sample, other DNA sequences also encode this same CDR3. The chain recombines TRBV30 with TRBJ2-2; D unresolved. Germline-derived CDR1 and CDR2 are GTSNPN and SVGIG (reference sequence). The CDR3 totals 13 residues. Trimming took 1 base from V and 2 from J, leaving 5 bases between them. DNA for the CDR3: TGTGCCTGGAGTGGCGTTAACACCGGGGAGCTGTTTTTT. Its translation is CAWSGVNTGELFF.

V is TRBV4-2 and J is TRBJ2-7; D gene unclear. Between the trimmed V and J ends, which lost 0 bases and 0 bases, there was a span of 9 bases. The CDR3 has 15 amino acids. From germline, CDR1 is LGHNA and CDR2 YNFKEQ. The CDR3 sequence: CASSQDVQASYEQYF. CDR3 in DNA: TGTGCCAGCAGCCAAGATGTTCAGGCCTCCTACGAGCAGTACTTC.

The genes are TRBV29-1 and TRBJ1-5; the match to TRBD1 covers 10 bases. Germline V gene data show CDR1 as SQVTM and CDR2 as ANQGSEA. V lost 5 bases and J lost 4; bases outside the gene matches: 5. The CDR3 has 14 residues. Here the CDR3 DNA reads TGCAGCGTTTCTTGGGGACAGGGGAATCAGCCCCAGCATTTT. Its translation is CSVSWGQGNQPQHF.

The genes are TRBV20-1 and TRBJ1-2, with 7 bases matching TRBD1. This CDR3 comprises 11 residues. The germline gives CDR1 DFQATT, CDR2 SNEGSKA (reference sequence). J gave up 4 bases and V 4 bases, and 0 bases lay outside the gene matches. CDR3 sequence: CSANRGYGYTF. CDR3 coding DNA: TGCAGTGCTAACAGGGGCTATGGCTACACCTTC.

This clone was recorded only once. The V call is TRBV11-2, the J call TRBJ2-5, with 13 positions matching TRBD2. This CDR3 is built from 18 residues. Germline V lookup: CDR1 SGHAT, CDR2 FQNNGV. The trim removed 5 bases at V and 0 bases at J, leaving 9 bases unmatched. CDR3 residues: CASSLRLAGGGDQETQYF. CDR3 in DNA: TGTGCCAGCAGCCTCAGACTAGCGGGAGGAGGGGACCAAGAGACCCAGTACTTC.

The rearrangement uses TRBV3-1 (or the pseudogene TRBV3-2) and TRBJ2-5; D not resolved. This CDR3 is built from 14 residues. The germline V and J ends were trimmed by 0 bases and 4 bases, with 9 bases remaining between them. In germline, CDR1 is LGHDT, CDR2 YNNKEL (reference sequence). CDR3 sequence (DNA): TGTGCCAGCAGCCAAGATACCAGGCTAGAGACCCAGTACTTC. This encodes CASSQDTRLETQYF.

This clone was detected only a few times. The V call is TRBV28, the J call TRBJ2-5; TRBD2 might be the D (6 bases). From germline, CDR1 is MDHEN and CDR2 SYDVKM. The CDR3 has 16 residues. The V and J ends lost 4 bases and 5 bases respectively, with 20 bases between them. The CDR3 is CASSSPRGTSRETQYF. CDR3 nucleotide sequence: TGTGCCAGCAGTTCCCCACGCGGGACCTCTCGGGAGACCCAGTACTTC.